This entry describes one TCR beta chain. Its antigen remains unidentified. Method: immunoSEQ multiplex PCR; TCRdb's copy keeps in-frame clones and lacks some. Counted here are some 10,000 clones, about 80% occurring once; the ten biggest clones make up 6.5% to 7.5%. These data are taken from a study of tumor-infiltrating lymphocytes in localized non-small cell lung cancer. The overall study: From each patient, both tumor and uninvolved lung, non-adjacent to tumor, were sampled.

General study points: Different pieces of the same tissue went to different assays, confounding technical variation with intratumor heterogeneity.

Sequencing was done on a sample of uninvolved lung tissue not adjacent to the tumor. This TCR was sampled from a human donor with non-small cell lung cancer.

CDR3 nucleotide sequence: TGTGCCAGCAGCTTGCAAGTGGGAGGGCCGGGCAATGAGCAGTTCTTC. Its protein product is CASSLQVGGPGNEQFF. The chain is built from TRBV5-4 and TRBJ2-1; 7 bases line up with TRBD2. Germline V gene sequence: CDR1 SGHNT, CDR2 YYREEE (reference sequence). J lost 6 bases, V lost 1 base, and 10 bases had no gene match. The CDR3 runs 16 residues.